These 17 T cell receptor beta chains were sequenced from one sample in a study of T cell responses to AZD1222 COVID-19 vaccine. Profiling relied on immunoSEQ multiplex PCR, and the TCRdb table lists in-frame clones only, not all of them. This repertoire shows about 140,000 clones, about 92% found once; its top ten account for roughly 12%. Sample: peripheral blood, taken after recovery from COVID-19. The receptors come from an adult who had recovered from COVID-19.

This sequence joins TRBV2 and TRBJ1-5; possibly TRBD1 for D (6 bases). This CDR3 is built from 16 residues. Germline values: CDR1 SNHLY, CDR2 FYNNEI. V gave up 6 bases and J gave up 3 bases, with 18 bases separating them. In DNA form, the CDR3 reads TGTGCCAGCAGCCTCTCGAGGGGGGGAAACAATCAGCCCCAGCATTTT. Residues: CASSLSRGGNNQPQHF.

The V gene is TRBV24-1, the J gene TRBJ2-3, with D tentatively TRBD1 (5 bases). The CDR3 contains 14 residues. Germline loops: CDR1 KGHDR, CDR2 SFDVKD. V lost 4 bases, J lost 5 bases, and 12 bases lay in between. Written as DNA, the CDR3 is TGTGCCACCAGTGACCGCAAGGGGAAAGATACGCAGTATTTT. Translating gives CATSDRKGKDTQYF.

This sequence joins TRBV10-3 and TRBJ2-5; TRBD2 matches 10 bases. Trimming cost V 4 bases and J 2 bases; bases outside gene matches: 4. Looked up from germline, CDR1 is ENHRY and CDR2 is SYGVKD. CDR3 length: 15 residues. In DNA, the CDR3 is TGTGCCATCAGTGTAGCGGGGGGACCTCAAGAGACCCAGTACTTC. Translating gives CAISVAGGPQETQYF.

This clone has just one count. J is TRBJ1-2 and V is TRBV7-9; possibly TRBD1 for D (5 bases). The CDR3 has 15 residues. Per germline, CDR1 SEHNR and CDR2 FQNEAQ (reference sequence). With 5 bases removed from V and 3 bases from J, the gap between germline ends came to 16 bases. The CDR3 region has the DNA TGTGCCAGCAGCCCCCGCGGAGGGGTCGACTATGGCTACACCTTC. Its translation is CASSPRGGVDYGYTF.

The chain couples TRBV27 to TRBJ1-2, with TRBD1 as a possible D gene (5 bases). This CDR3 has 14 amino acids. Trimming shortened V by 2 bases and J by 0 bases, and 7 bases separated the two germline ends. The V gene's germline CDR1 is MNHEY and CDR2 SMNVEV (reference sequence). This CDR3 is CASSLGGTNYGYTF. The CDR3 DNA follows: TGTGCCAGCAGTTTAGGGGGAACTAACTATGGCTACACCTTC.

CDR3 loop: CASSDRDRGDHEQYF. The CDR3 DNA reads as TGTGCCAGCAGCGACCGGGACAGGGGGGACCACGAGCAGTACTTC. This chain joins TRBV21-1 and TRBJ2-7; the table names TRBD1, a call not compared with the DNA. TRBV21-1 is shown as a pseudogene. This CDR3 spans 15 amino acids.

This clone came up once. The CDR3 DNA sequence: TGTGCCAGCAGCTTAATGGGGGATCAGCCCCAGCATTTT. This encodes CASSLMGDQPQHF. This chain joins TRBV7-9 and TRBJ1-5, with D perhaps TRBD1 (5 bases). The CDR3 is 13 residues long. Trimming removed 2 bases at V and 5 bases at J, with 7 bases between. Per the germline V gene, CDR1 is SEHNR and CDR2 is FQNEAQ (reference sequence).

The V gene is TRBV18, the J gene TRBJ2-4; 14 positions match TRBD2. In germline, CDR1 is KGHSH, CDR2 LQKENI. The trim removed 2 bases at V and 0 bases at J, leaving 3 bases unmatched. This CDR3 contains 18 residues. CDR3 loop: CASSPWTSGGLAKNIQYF. The CDR3 DNA sequence: TGTGCCAGCTCACCATGGACTAGCGGGGGGCTAGCCAAAAACATTCAGTACTTC. The variable domain in full, completed from reference TRBV18 and TRBJ2-4, reads NAGVMQNPRHLVRRRGQEARLRCSPMKGHSHVYWYRQLPEEGLKFMVYLQKENIIDESGMPKERFSAEFPKEGPSILRIQQVVRGDSAAYFCASSPWTSGGLAKNIQYFGAGTRLSVL.

The chain joins TRBV5-1 to TRBJ1-1, with D possibly matching TRBD1 (6 bases). The CDR3 has 15 amino acids. The V end lost 3 bases, the J end lost 1 base, and 13 bases lay between the germline ends. Looked up from germline, CDR1 is SGHRS and CDR2 is YFSETQ. This CDR3 is CASSSNRVGNTEAFF. CDR3 nucleotide sequence: TGCGCCAGCAGCTCGAACAGGGTGGGGAACACTGAAGCTTTCTTT. Full variable domain (remainder filled in from reference TRBV5-1 and TRBJ1-1): KAGVTQTPRYLIKTRGQQVTLSCSPISGHRSVSWYQQTPGQGLQFLFEYFSETQRNKGNFPGRFSGRQFSNSRSEMNVSTLELGDSALYLCASSSNRVGNTEAFFGQGTRLTVV.

The chain has TRBV2 and TRBJ2-7; tentative D call: TRBD1 (5 bases). Germline CDR1 and CDR2: SNHLY and FYNNEI. Trimming shortened V by 6 bases and J by 0 bases, and 9 bases separated the two germline ends. The length of the CDR3 is 13 residues. The CDR3 here is CASRRTSSYEQYF. The CDR3 bases are TGTGCCAGCAGAAGGACATCCTCCTACGAGCAGTACTTC.

V and J are TRBV6-5 and TRBJ2-5; possible D gene TRBD2, 6 bases. There are 14 residues in the CDR3. V lost 6 bases, J lost 2 bases, and 13 bases lay in between. Germline CDR1 MNHEY, CDR2 SVGAGI. The CDR3 sequence: CASRGGEDQETQYF. CDR3 DNA: TGTGCCAGCAGGGGGGGAGAGGATCAAGAGACCCAGTACTTC.

The chain joins TRBV30 to TRBJ1-2, with TRBD1 matching 8 bases. The CDR3 loop spans 13 amino acids. The V and J ends lost 5 bases and 4 bases, in that order; junction bases with no gene match: 6. CDR1 and CDR2 (germline): GTSNPN, SVGIG (reference sequence). CDR3 in amino acids: CAWGHQGAYGYTF. CDR3 nucleotides: TGTGCCTGGGGACATCAGGGGGCCTATGGCTACACCTTC.

V gene TRBV28 combines with J gene TRBJ2-3; D is ambiguous. V lost 2 bases to trimming and J lost 3 bases, with 15 bases between them. The length of the CDR3 is 16 residues. Germline loops: CDR1 MDHEN, CDR2 SYDVKM. The CDR3 loop reads CASSLGVRVVTDTQYF. CDR3 coding DNA: TGTGCCAGCAGTTTAGGAGTGCGAGTTGTAACAGATACGCAGTATTTT.

This chain uses TRBV18 with TRBJ1-6; D uncertain. The CDR3 is made up of 12 amino acids. The V gene's germline CDR1 is KGHSH and CDR2 LQKENI. Trimming took 5 bases from V and 6 from J, leaving 5 bases between them. This CDR3 is CASSSLNSPLHF. The CDR3 coding sequence is TGTGCCAGCTCATCGCTTAATTCACCCCTCCACTTT.

J is TRBJ2-3 and V is TRBV7-2; a weak D match, TRBD2 (6 bases). Germline CDR1 SGHTA, CDR2 FQGNSA. There are 14 residues in the CDR3. CDR3 region: CAADLASSTDTQYF. The CDR3 coding sequence is TGTGCGGCGGATCTAGCGAGTAGCACAGATACGCAGTATTTT.

The chain carries TRBV11-2 and TRBJ2-2; maybe TRBD2 (6 bases). The CDR3 extends over 16 amino acids. The germline CDR1 and CDR2 sequences are SGHAT and FQNNGV. V lost 1 base and J 1 base, leaving 10 bases between the germline ends. The CDR3 reads CASSLGGVMNTGELFF. DNA for the CDR3: TGTGCCAGCAGCTTAGGGGGGGTAATGAACACCGGGGAGCTGTTTTTT. Together with reference TRBV11-2 and TRBJ2-2, the CDR3 gives the full variable domain: EAGVAQSPRYKIIEKRQSVAFWCNPISGHATLYWYQQILGQGPKLLIQFQNNGVVDDSQLPKDRFSAERLKGVDSTLKIQPAKLEDSAVYLCASSLGGVMNTGELFFGEGSRLTVL.

The chain recombines TRBV10-3 with TRBJ1-2, with 8 bases that match TRBD1. The CDR3 contains 16 residues. J lost 0 bases, V lost 2 bases, and 5 bases had no gene match. CDR1 is ENHRY and CDR2 is SYGVKD in the germline V gene. CDR3 bases: TGTGCCATCAGTGAGCCAGGACAGGGCCCTAACTATGGCTACACCTTC. This encodes CAISEPGQGPNYGYTF.